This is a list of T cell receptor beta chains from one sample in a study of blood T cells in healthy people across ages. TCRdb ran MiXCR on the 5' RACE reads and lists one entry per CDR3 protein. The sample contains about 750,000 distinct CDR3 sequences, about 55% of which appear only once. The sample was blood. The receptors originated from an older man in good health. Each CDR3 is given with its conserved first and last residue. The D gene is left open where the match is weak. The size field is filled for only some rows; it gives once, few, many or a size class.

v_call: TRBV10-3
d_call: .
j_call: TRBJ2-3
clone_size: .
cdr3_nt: TGTGCCATGGGGGGCGGGTTCACAGATACGCAGTATTTT
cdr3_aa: CAMGGGFTDTQYF

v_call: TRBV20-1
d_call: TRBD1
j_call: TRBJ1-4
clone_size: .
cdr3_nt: TGCAGTGCTAGAGCTGGGGACAGGGGTCTGGGCTCGGCGTTTTTT
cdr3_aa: CSARAGDRGLGSAFF

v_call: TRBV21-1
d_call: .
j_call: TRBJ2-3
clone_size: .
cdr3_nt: TGTGCCAGCAGCCTTCACCCGTCCCTAGCGGGAGAAAGATACAGGAGAGGCGGGGACGCGTATTTT
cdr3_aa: CASSLHPSLAGERYRRGGDAYF

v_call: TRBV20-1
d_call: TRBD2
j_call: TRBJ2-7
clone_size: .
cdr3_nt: TGCAGTGCTAGAGATCGGGTAGCGGGGGCCTACGAGCAGTACTTC
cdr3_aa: CSARDRVAGAYEQYF

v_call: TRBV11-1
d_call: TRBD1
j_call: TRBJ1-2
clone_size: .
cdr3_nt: TGTGCCAGCAGCGCGGGACAGGGGATCTATGGCTACACCTTC
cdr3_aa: CASSAGQGIYGYTF

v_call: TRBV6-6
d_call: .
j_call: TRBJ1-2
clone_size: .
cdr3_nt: TGTGCCAGCAGTTCCCGAACCGGGACCTATGGCTACACCTTC
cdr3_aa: CASSSRTGTYGYTF

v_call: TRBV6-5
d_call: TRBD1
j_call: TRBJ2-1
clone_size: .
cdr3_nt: TGTGCCAGCAGTTTCTCCCCTCCCGGACAGGGGGTCTACAATGAGCAGTTCTTC
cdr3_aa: CASSFSPPGQGVYNEQFF

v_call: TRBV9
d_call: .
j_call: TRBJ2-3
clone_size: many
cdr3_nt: TGTGCCAGCAGCGTACGAGGGAGTATCCCAGATACGCAGTATTTT
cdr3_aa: CASSVRGSIPDTQYF

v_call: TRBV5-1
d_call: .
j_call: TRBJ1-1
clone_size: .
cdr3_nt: TGCGCCAGCAGCTTTAAAGACACTGAAGCTTTCTTT
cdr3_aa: CASSFKDTEAFF

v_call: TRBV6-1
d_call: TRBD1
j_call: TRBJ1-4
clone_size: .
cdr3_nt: TGTGCCAGCAGCCCGGGACAGGCGGAAAAACTGTTTTTT
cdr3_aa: CASSPGQAEKLFF

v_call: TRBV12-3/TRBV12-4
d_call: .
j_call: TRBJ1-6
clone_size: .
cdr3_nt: TGTGCCAGCATAGGGGGAACCTCCTATAATTCACCCCTCCACTTT
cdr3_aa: CASIGGTSYNSPLHF

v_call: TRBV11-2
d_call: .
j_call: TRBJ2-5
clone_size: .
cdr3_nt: TGTGCCAGCAGCTTATCCCCGAGGAGTCCGCAGACCCAGTACTTC
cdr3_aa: CASSLSPRSPQTQYF

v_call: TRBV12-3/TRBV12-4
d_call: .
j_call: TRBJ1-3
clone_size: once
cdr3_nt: TGTGCCAGCAGTTTCAGTATCCCCTCTGGAAACACCATATATTTT
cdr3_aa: CASSFSIPSGNTIYF

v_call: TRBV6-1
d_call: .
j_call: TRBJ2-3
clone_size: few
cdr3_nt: TGTGCCAGCATGGGACCTGTAGGGCTCGCAGATACGCAGTATTTT
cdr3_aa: CASMGPVGLADTQYF

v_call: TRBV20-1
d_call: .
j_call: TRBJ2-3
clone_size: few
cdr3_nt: TGCAGTGCTAGACCGCTTTTCCCTCGGGGAGTTAGCACAGATACGCAGTATTTT
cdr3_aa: CSARPLFPRGVSTDTQYF

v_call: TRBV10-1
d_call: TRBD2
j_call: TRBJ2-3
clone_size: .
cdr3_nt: TGCGCCAGCAGTGAGTCTCTTTCAAGACTAGCGGGAGAGGAGAGATACGCGTATTTT
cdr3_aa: CASSESLSRLAGEERYAYF

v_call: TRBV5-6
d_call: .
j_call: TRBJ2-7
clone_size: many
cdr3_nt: TGTGCCAGCAGCTTGGCCCTTGGGTTTCTCGAGCAGTACTTC
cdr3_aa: CASSLALGFLEQYF

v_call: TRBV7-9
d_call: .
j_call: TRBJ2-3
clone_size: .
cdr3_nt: TGTGCCAGCAGCTTCAAGGGTCCGACTAGCACAGATACGCAGTATTTT
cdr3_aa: CASSFKGPTSTDTQYF

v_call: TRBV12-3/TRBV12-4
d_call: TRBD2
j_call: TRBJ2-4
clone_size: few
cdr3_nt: TGTGCCAGCAGTCCCGGGTCGGGCGGGAGAGCCAAAAACATTCAGTACTTC
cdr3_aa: CASSPGSGGRAKNIQYF

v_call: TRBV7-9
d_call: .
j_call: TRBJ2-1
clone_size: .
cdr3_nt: TGTGCCAGCAGCCCCCCCCGGGGAATGTGGCACAATGAGCAGTTCTTC
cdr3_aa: CASSPPRGMWHNEQFF

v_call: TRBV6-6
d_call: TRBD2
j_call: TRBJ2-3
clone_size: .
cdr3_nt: TGTGCCAGCAGCCATCCCGGACTAGCGGGGGAGCACAGATACGCGTATTTT
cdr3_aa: CASSHPGLAGEHRYAYF

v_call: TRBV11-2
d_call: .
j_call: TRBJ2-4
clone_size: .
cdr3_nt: TGTGCCAGCAGCTGGCACGAGGGGCTTGCCAAAAACATTCAGTACTTC
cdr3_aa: CASSWHEGLAKNIQYF

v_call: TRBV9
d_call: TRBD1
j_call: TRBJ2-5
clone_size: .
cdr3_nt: TGTGCCAGCAGCGTCCGGGGACAGGGGGCTGAGACCCAGTACTTC
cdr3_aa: CASSVRGQGAETQYF

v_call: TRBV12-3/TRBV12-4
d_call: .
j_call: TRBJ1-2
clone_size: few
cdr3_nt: TGTGCCAGCAGCCGACGACAGGTTGGCTATGGCTACACCTTC
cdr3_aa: CASSRRQVGYGYTF

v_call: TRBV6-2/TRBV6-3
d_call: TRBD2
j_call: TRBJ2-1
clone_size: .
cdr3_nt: TGTGCCAGCAACGAGCGGGGGGGATACTACAATGAGCAGTTCTTC
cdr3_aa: CASNERGGYYNEQFF

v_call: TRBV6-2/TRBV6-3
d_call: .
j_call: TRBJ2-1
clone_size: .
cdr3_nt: TGTGCCAGCAGTTGGCGGGGGCGCAATGAGCAGTTCTTC
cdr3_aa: CASSWRGRNEQFF

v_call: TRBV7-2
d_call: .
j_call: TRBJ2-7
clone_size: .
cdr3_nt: TGTGCCAGCAGATACGACGGCAGAAGCTCCTACGAGCAGTACTTC
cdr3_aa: CASRYDGRSSYEQYF

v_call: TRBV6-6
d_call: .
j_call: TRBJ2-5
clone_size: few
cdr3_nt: TGTGCCAGCAGTTACAGGGCCCAAGAGACCCAGTACTTC
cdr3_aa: CASSYRAQETQYF

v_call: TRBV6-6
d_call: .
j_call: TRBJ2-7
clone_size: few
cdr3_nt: TGTGCCAGCAGTTACTCCGCGGGAACCTACGAGCAGTACTTC
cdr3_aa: CASSYSAGTYEQYF

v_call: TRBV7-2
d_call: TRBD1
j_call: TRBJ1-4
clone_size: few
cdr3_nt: TGTGCCAGCAGCGCCACAGGGGGTCGTGAAAAACTGTTTTTT
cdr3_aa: CASSATGGREKLFF

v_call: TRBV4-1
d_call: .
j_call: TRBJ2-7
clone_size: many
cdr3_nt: TGCGCCAGCACCAGGGGCATAGGCTACGAGCAGTACTTC
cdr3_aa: CASTRGIGYEQYF

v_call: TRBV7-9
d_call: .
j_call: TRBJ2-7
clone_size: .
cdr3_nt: TGTGCCAGCAGCTTATCTACAGGGTTCTACGAGCAGTACTTC
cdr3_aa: CASSLSTGFYEQYF